Listed below are T cell receptor beta chains from one sample, sequenced in a study of T cells in Graves' hyperthyroidism and ophthalmopathy. TCRdb ran MiXCR on the multiplex PCR reads and lists one entry per CDR3 protein. This table has almost 250,000 distinct CDR3 sequences, approximately 24% appearing once. The source material was blood. The receptors stem from a woman aged 40-49 years with Graves' ophthalmopathy. Each CDR3 is given with its conserved first and last residue. D genes are given only for firm matches. The listing skips clone size in some rows; elsewhere it reads once, few, many or a size class.

NA | TRBJ2-4 | NA | 16 | TRBV7-9 | TGTGCCAGCAGCTTCTCGTCCGGGGTGGCCAAAAACATTCAGTACTTC | CASSFSSGVAKNIQYF
many | TRBJ2-5 | NA | 15 | TRBV4-2 | TGTGCCAGCAGCCAAGATTACAGGGTTGAAGAGACCCAGTACTTC | CASSQDYRVEETQYF
few | TRBJ1-1 | NA | 14 | TRBV3-1 | TGTGCCAGCAGCCAAGAAGAGGGGGTGTCTGAAGCTTTCTTT | CASSQEEGVSEAFF
many | TRBJ1-1 | TRBD1 | 16 | TRBV6-5 | TGTGCCAGCAGTTACGGGTCAGGGGGCGCGTGGACTGAAGCTTTCTTT | CASSYGSGGAWTEAFF
many | TRBJ1-2 | TRBD1 | 17 | TRBV28 | TGTGCCAGCAGTTTCCCCGGGACAGCTAATTCCGACTATGGCTACACCTTC | CASSFPGTANSDYGYTF
NA | TRBJ1-5 | TRBD1 | 14 | TRBV19 | TGTGCCTCGCACAGGGGGCCCTCTAATCAGCCCCAGCATTTT | CASHRGPSNQPQHF
NA | TRBJ2-2 | NA | 16 | TRBV11-2 | TGTGCCAGCAGCTTAGAGCTGGTGACGAACACCGGGGAGCTGTTTTTT | CASSLELVTNTGELFF
NA | TRBJ2-7 | TRBD2 | 16 | TRBV28 | TGTGCCAGCAGTCCCAGGGCTAGCGGAACAGGCTACGAGCAGTACTTC | CASSPRASGTGYEQYF
NA | TRBJ2-4 | TRBD1 | 14 | TRBV28 | TGTGCCAGCAGTCCGACAGGGGTCCAAAACATTCAGTACTTC | CASSPTGVQNIQYF
many | TRBJ2-5 | NA | 16 | TRBV7-9 | TGTGCCAGCAGCTTAGGCCAATCAACAGGGCGGGAGACCCAGTACTTC | CASSLGQSTGRETQYF
NA | TRBJ2-7 | NA | 14 | TRBV11-3 | TGTGCCAGCAGCACAGACAGCCTACTTTACGAGCAGTACTTC | CASSTDSLLYEQYF
many | TRBJ2-5 | NA | 14 | TRBV28 | TGTGCCAGCAGCAACCGGGGTCGTCAAGAGACCCAGTACTTC | CASSNRGRQETQYF
many | TRBJ1-1 | TRBD1 | 17 | TRBV30 | TGTGCCTGGAGTGGGGGTCCCGGGACAGGGTTTAACACTGAAGCTTTCTTT | CAWSGGPGTGFNTEAFF
NA | TRBJ2-7 | NA | 14 | TRBV11-2 | TGTGCCAGCAGCTTCGGGACCTACTCCTACGAGCAGTACTTC | CASSFGTYSYEQYF
many | TRBJ1-2 | TRBD1 | 13 | TRBV28 | TGTGCCAGCAGTTTTGGACAGGCGAGTGGCTACACCTTC | CASSFGQASGYTF
many | TRBJ1-2 | NA | 16 | TRBV27 | TGTGCCAGCAGCCACCGGGACCCCAAAGGGGGCTATGGCTACACCTTC | CASSHRDPKGGYGYTF
NA | TRBJ2-7 | NA | 14 | TRBV11-2 | TGTGCCAGCAGCTGGGACTCCATCTCCTACGAGCAGTACTTC | CASSWDSISYEQYF
NA | TRBJ2-6 | NA | 11 | TRBV7-9 | TGTGCCAGTATGCGGGCCAACGTCCTGACTTTC | CASMRANVLTF
many | TRBJ1-2 | TRBD1 | 14 | TRBV15 | TGTGCCACCAGCAGAACAGGGGGCGCCTATGGCTACACCTTC | CATSRTGGAYGYTF
many | TRBJ1-1 | NA | 14 | TRBV5-1 | TGCGCCAGCAGCTCTCAGGTTTTTGGGACTGAAGCTTTCTTT | CASSSQVFGTEAFF
many | TRBJ2-2 | NA | 16 | TRBV15 | TGTGCCACCAGCAGAGTCCTTTTGGGAAACACCGGGGAGCTGTTTTTT | CATSRVLLGNTGELFF
many | TRBJ2-2 | NA | 13 | TRBV20-1 | TGCAGTGCTAGGACACCGAACACCGGGGAGCTGTTTTTT | CSARTPNTGELFF
NA | TRBJ1-1 | TRBD1 | 14 | TRBV6-2/TRBV6-3 | TGTGCCAGCAGCCAGGGACAGCAATCCACTGAAGCTTTCTTT | CASSQGQQSTEAFF
many | TRBJ2-2 | TRBD1 | 16 | TRBV11-1 | TGTGCCAGCAGTCCGAGGGACAGGGCAACGGCCGGGGAGCTGTTTTTT | CASSPRDRATAGELFF
many | TRBJ2-7 | TRBD2 | 14 | TRBV30 | TGTGCCTGGAGTACGAGCGGGGTTCTCTACGAGCAGTACTTC | CAWSTSGVLYEQYF
once | TRBJ1-6 | NA | 14 | TRBV10-3 | TGTGCCATCAGTCCCTCCCGAACAGCGTCACCCCTCCACTTT | CAISPSRTASPLHF
many | TRBJ2-7 | NA | 14 | TRBV12-3/TRBV12-4 | TGTGCCAGCAGCCCCCCCCCGGCCAGGGGACGACAGTACTTC | CASSPPPARGRQYF
many | TRBJ2-7 | TRBD1 | 15 | TRBV28 | TGTGCCAGCTTTCGCTCGGGACAGGGATCCTACGAGCAGTACTTC | CASFRSGQGSYEQYF
many | TRBJ2-7 | NA | 16 | TRBV10-3 | TGTGCCATCAGTGAGAAGGTGCGGCTGAGCTCCTACGAGCAGTACTTC | CAISEKVRLSSYEQYF
NA | TRBJ1-1 | NA | 13 | TRBV28 | TGTGCCAGCAGTTTTTCCGAATACACTGAAGCTTTCTTT | CASSFSEYTEAFF
many | TRBJ2-5 | TRBD2 | 15 | TRBV5-1 | TGCGCCAGCAGCTCGCCAGCGGGAGAGGTGGAGACCCAGTACTTC | CASSSPAGEVETQYF
many | TRBJ2-5 | NA | 15 | TRBV13 | TGTGCCAGCAGCCGAGCATCGGAGCCCCAAGAGACCCAGTACTTC | CASSRASEPQETQYF
once | TRBJ1-5 | NA | 17 | TRBV6-2/TRBV6-3 | TGTGCCAGCAGTTACTTCGAGGGGGGCATCGGCAATCAGCCCCAGCATTTT | CASSYFEGGIGNQPQHF
many | TRBJ2-5 | NA | 14 | TRBV28 | TGTGCCAGCAGCCCCGGACTGGAGGAAGAGACCCAGTACTTC | CASSPGLEEETQYF
many | TRBJ2-7 | TRBD2 | 15 | TRBV6-5 | TGTGCCAGCATCGACCGGCAGCGGGATACCTACGAGCAGTACTTC | CASIDRQRDTYEQYF
NA | TRBJ1-1 | NA | 12 | TRBV28 | TGTGCCAGCCATTCTCGGGTAAATGAAGCTTTCTTT | CASHSRVNEAFF
many | TRBJ1-2 | NA | 16 | TRBV4-2 | TGTGCCAGCAGCCAAGATCCGGTAGGGGGGAGCGGTGGCTACACCTTC | CASSQDPVGGSGGYTF
many | TRBJ2-5 | TRBD2 | 16 | TRBV9 | TGTGCCAGCAGCCCCCCAGGGAGCGGGAGTTTGGAGACCCAGTACTTC | CASSPPGSGSLETQYF
many | TRBJ1-1 | NA | 13 | TRBV28 | TGTGCCAGCACCCCAAGTTGGAACACTGAAGCTTTCTTT | CASTPSWNTEAFF
few | TRBJ1-2 | TRBD1 | 15 | TRBV19 | TGTGCCAGTAGTATTCGACAGGGAAAGGGCGATGGCTACACCTTC | CASSIRQGKGDGYTF
NA | TRBJ2-5 | NA | 15 | TRBV20-1 | TGCAGTGCTTGGTCTACCAGTGCGGGCCAAGAGACCCAGTACTTC | CSAWSTSAGQETQYF
NA | TRBJ2-7 | TRBD1 | 14 | TRBV5-1 | TGCGCCAGCAGCCCTGGGACAGGGACGGACGAGCAGTACTTC | CASSPGTGTDEQYF
many | TRBJ2-7 | TRBD2 | 14 | TRBV10-2 | TGCGCCAGCAGTGTGGCTAGCGGGAGGTACGAGCAGTACTTC | CASSVASGRYEQYF
NA | TRBJ2-5 | NA | 16 | TRBV6-5 | TGTGCCAGCAGTTACTCGAAGCTGGGGTTACAAGAGACCCAGTACTTC | CASSYSKLGLQETQYF
NA | TRBJ2-5 | TRBD2 | 14 | TRBV10-1 | TGCGCCAGCAGCCGGAGCGGGATCCAAGAGACCCAGTACTTC | CASSRSGIQETQYF
many | TRBJ2-7 | TRBD2 | 14 | TRBV9 | TGTGCCAGCAGCGAGAGCGGGAGTGGCTACGAGCAGTACTTC | CASSESGSGYEQYF
many | TRBJ1-2 | NA | 13 | TRBV10-3 | TGTGCCATCAGTGTTCGGGGTGATGAAGGCTACACCTTC | CAISVRGDEGYTF
many | TRBJ2-7 | TRBD1 | 15 | TRBV11-2 | TGTGCCAGCAGCGTCCAGGGGGTGGATTCTTACGAGCAGTACTTC | CASSVQGVDSYEQYF
NA | TRBJ1-1 | NA | 13 | TRBV6-5 | TGTGCCAGCAGTTACTCGAGGTCTCTCGGAGCTTTCTTT | CASSYSRSLGAFF
many | TRBJ1-1 | TRBD1 | 14 | TRBV9 | TGTGCCAGCAGCCTCGGGACAGGGACCACTGAAGCTTTCTTT | CASSLGTGTTEAFF
many | TRBJ2-5 | NA | 14 | TRBV28 | TGTGCCAGCAGTTTATCGGGGGTCCGGGAGACCCAGTACTTC | CASSLSGVRETQYF
many | TRBJ2-7 | NA | 13 | TRBV25-1 | TGTGCCAGCAGTAGGGCGGAGTTTTACGAGCAGTACTTC | CASSRAEFYEQYF
many | TRBJ1-2 | NA | 15 | TRBV24-1 | TGTGCCACCAGTGATGGAGGTGGGCAGCTCTATGGCTACACCTTC | CATSDGGGQLYGYTF